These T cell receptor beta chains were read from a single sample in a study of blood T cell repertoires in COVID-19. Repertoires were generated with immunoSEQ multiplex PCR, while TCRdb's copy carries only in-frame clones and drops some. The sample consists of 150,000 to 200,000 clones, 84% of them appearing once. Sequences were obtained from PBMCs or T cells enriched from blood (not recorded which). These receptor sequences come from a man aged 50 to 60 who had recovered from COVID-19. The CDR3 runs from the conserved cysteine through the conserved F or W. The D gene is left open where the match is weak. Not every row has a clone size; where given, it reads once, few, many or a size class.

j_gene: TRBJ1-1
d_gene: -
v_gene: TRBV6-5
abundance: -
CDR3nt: TGTGCCAGCAGTTACTCCGGCAGGGGGAACACTGAAGCTTTCTTT
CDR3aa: CASSYSGRGNTEAFF

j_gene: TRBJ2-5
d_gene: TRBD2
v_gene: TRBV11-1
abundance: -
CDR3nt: TGTGCCAGCAGCTTACGGGGGAGGGGAGAGACCCAGTACTTC
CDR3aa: CASSLRGRGETQYF

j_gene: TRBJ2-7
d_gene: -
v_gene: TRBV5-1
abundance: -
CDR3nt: TGCGCCAGCAGCTTGTCGACTACTACCTACGAGCAGTACTTC
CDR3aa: CASSLSTTTYEQYF

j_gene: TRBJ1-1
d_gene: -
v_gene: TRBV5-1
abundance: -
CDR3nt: TGCGCCACCTCCCTGGGAGCGGAAATGAACACTGAAGCTTTCTTT
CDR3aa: CATSLGAEMNTEAFF

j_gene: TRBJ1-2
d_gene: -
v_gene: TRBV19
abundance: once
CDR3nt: TGTGCCAGTAGTTTAAACCAGGGGTCTACTGGCTACACCTTC
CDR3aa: CASSLNQGSTGYTF

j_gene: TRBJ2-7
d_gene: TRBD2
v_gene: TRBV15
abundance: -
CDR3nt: TGTGCCACCAGCAGAGGGGGGACTAGCGGACGCGAGCAGTACTTC
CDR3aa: CATSRGGTSGREQYF

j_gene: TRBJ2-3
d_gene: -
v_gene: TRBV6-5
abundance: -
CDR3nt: TGTGCCAGCACCCTAGGAGGCCCCACAGATACGCAGTATTTT
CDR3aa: CASTLGGPTDTQYF

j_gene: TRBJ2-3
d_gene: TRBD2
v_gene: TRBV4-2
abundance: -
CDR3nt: TGTGCCAGCAGCCCAGAGGCGGGGGGATCTAGCACAGATACGCAGTATTTT
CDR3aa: CASSPEAGGSSTDTQYF

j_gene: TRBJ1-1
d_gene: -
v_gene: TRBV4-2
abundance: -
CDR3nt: TGTGCCAGCAGCCAAGATGCCGGACAGAACACTGAAGCTTTCTTT
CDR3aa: CASSQDAGQNTEAFF

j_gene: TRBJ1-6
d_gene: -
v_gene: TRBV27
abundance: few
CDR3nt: TGTGCCAGCAGTTTTTGGAGCTCCTATAATTCACCCCTCCACTTT
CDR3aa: CASSFWSSYNSPLHF

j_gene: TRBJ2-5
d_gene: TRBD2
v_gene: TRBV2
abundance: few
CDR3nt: TGTGCCAGCAGTGAATGGGCTAGCGGGGGAGAGACCCAGTACTTC
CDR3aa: CASSEWASGGETQYF